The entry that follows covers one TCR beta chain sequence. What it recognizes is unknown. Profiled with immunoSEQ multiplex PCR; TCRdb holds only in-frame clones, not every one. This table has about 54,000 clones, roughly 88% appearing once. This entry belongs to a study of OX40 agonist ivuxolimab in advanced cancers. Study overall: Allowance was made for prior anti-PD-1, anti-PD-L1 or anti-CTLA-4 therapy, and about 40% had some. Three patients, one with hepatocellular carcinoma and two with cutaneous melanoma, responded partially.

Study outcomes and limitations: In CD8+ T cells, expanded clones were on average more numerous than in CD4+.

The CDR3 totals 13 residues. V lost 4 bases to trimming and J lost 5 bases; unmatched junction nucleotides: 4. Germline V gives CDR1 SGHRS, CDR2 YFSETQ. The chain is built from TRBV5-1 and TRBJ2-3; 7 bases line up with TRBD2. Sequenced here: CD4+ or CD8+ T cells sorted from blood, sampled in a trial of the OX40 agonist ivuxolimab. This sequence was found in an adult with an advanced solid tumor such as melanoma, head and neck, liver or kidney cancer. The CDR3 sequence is CASSPGGGDTQYF. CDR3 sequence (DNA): TGCGCCAGCAGCCCGGGGGGAGGAGATACGCAGTATTTT.